This T cell receptor beta chain derives from a study of read filtering for tumor transcriptome and immune sequencing (TCRdb year 2020). About the study as a whole: Of the patients in the cohort, about 17 were male and roughly 13 were female, and their mean age was about 68 years, with a range of about 47 to 80. By revised international staging, 8 or 9 patients were R-ISS I, about 16 were R-ISS II and over five were R-ISS III. Whole-transcriptome libraries were prepared with the TruSeq RNA Access Library Prep Kit after DNase treatment. Per sample, about 4.05 to 11 million TCR-region mapped reads were obtained with IR-seq, compared with only roughly 80 to 1273 with RNA-seq. TCR repertoires obtained by targeted immune repertoire sequencing and by bulk whole-transcriptome sequencing performed on the same bone marrow samples were compared. A main aim was a read-filtering strategy for immune repertoire data, specifically whether clonotypes supported by a single read should be removed.

This clonotype was counted at least ten times. It has no known antigen specificity. Per-base qualities were not stored, and no clone one base away is much larger. Every patient had bone marrow sampled at the time of active disease. Isolation of bone marrow mononuclear cells was performed by Ficoll-Hypaque density gradient centrifugation. To remove myeloma plasma cells, the cells were labeled with CD138 magnetic microbeads on a MACS separator, and CD138-negative cells were then collected by negative selection. Flow cytometry with CD138 antibodies on an Attune NxT was used to check how pure the isolated cells were. TRIzol reagent was used to extract total RNA, and a NanoDrop spectrophotometer was used to quantify the extracted RNA. For each patient, paired RNA-seq and IR-seq were run on the CD138-negative bone marrow sample from that patient. TCR libraries were built from about 420 ng RNA with the Immunoverse kit, using molecular barcoded adaptors covering alpha/delta and beta/gamma chains. TCR library preparation used the same RNA that was used for transcriptome sequencing. Sequencing of the TCR libraries was done on an Illumina HiSeq 4000 with 2 x 150 cycles. Per the source publication's procedure: TCR reads were aligned to human V, D, J and C references and assembled into CDR3 clonotypes with MiXCR, including quality filtering and error correction. The tcR package in R was used for analysis of clonotype counts and gene usage diversity. Raw mapping reads were checked after the RNA-seq reads had been mapped by STAR aligner version 2.5.3a onto the human GRCh37 genome. To test how sequencing depth affected the clonotypes detected, IR-seq fastq files were randomly downsampled with Seqtk 1.3. The public sequencing data were trimmed at Q25 with fastp and processed into clonotypes with MiXCR by TCRdb, which kept only in-frame beta chains. Entries that share a CDR3 protein sequence are merged under the most common genes and DNA. The V and J calls reflect TCRdb's pipeline rather than the authors' work. The sample table holds nearly 60,000 distinct CDR3 sequences, of which 9% to 15% were seen once. The ten largest clones represent 15% to 20% of the sample.

Results and caveats for the whole study, not just this receptor: Compared with RNA-seq, IR-seq captured clonotypes at much greater depth and more reliably, and a smaller IR-seq throughput was enough to identify most of the shared clonotypes. In IR-seq, single-read clonotypes were roughly four fifths of clonotypes but about 3.5% of total reads; in RNA-seq they were 74.6% of clonotypes and about 40% of reads. When single-read clonotypes were removed, the proportions of shared clonotypes in IR-seq and RNA-seq correlated more strongly. The sorted CD138-negative fraction was composed of a mixed bone marrow immune population rather than of purified T cells.

From the cysteine up to the phenylalanine, the CDR3 has a length of 11 residues. This entry keeps only the CDR3 DNA: 33 bases, framed from base 1. CDR1 and CDR2 (MNHEY, SMNVEV) derive from the germline V gene (reference sequence). Trimming at the junction amounts to 10 bases on V and 5 bases on J, and the germline ends lie 9 bases apart. The V gene is TRBV27 and the J gene is TRBJ1-5; the D gene identity is not certain. Sample: a population of CD138-negative cells sorted from bone marrow. Per the publication, the cell subset or site label means: bone marrow mononuclear cells depleted of CD138+ plasma/myeloma cells by negative magnetic selection. This TCR was sampled from a donor aged 40 or older with multiple myeloma. The bases are TGTGCCACCGGATGGGATCAGCCCCAGCATTTT. This encodes CATGWDQPQHF.